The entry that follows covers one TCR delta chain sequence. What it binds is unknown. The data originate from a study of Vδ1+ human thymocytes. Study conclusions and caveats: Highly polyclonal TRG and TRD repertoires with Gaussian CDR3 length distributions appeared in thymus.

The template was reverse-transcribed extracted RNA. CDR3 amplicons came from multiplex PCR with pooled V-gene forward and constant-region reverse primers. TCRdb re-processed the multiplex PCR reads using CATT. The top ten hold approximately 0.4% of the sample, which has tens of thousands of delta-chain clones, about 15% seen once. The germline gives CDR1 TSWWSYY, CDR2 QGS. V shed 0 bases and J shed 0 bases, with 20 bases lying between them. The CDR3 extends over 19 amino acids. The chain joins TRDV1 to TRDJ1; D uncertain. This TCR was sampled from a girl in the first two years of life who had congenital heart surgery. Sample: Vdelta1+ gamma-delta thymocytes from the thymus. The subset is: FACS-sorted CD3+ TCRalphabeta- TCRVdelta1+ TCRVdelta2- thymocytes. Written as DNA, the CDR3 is TGTGCTCTTGGGGAACTTTCCCCTCGGAGAGGTCGTTACACCGATAAACTCATCTTT. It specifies CALGELSPRRGRYTDKLIF.